The 19 T cell receptor beta chains below all came from one sample that was sequenced in a study of shared clonotypes between healthy human individuals. Selected positively for CCR7 and CD45RO-negative, naive CD8 cells excluded terminally differentiated effector memory CD45RA+ cells. Profiling relied on immunoSEQ multiplex PCR, and the TCRdb table lists in-frame clones only, not all of them. The sample yields around 1,900,000 clones, over 85% seen once. Sequenced sample: naive CD8+ T cells from PBMCs. The receptors shown here come from a man younger than 35 in good health. Some clones in this sample may be carry-over from other donors' samples.

This clone was seen once. The chain couples TRBV2 to TRBJ2-7; a possible D gene is TRBD1 (6 bases). This CDR3 is built from 10 residues. The germline CDR1 and CDR2 sequences are SNHLY and FYNNEI. V was pared by 10 bases and J by 4 bases, with 8 bases between. DNA of the CDR3: TGTGCCATGGGGGCTTACGAGCAGTACTTC. This encodes CAMGAYEQYF.

The CDR3 DNA sequence: TGCGCCAGCAGCCAAGTATACCTAGCGGGAGGTAAATACGAGCAGTACTTC. Protein: CASSQVYLAGGKYEQYF. The J gene is TRBJ2-7, the V gene TRBV4-3, with 11 bases identical to TRBD2. Trimming cost V 1 base and J 4 bases; bases outside gene matches: 9. CDR3 length: 17 residues. Germline CDR1 and CDR2: LGHNA and YSLEER.

J is TRBJ2-2 and V is TRBV4-1; D call uncertain. V was pared by 4 bases and J by 1 base, with 7 bases between. CDR3 length equals 14 residues. Germline assignment: CDR1 MGHRA and CDR2 YSYEKL. Here the CDR3 DNA reads TGCGCCAGCAGCCCGGCCAAGAACACCGGGGAGCTGTTTTTT. Its translation is CASSPAKNTGELFF.

V is TRBV19 and J is TRBJ2-1; 8 bases agree with TRBD2. V lost 1 base, J lost 6 bases, and 5 bases stayed unmatched. The germline CDR1 and CDR2 sequences are LNHDA and SQIVND (reference sequence). The CDR3 totals 15 residues. The CDR3 nucleotides read TGTGCCAGTAGTATAGCGGGAGCGGGAGTCAATGAGCAGTTCTTC. This gives the protein CASSIAGAGVNEQFF.

This clone came up once. The sample holds other DNA sequences that translate to the same CDR3. This chain connects TRBV27 to TRBJ2-3, with D hard to call. This CDR3 is 13 amino acids long. V was trimmed by 3 bases and J by 0 bases, leaving 4 bases between them. CDR1 is MNHEY, CDR2 SMNVEV, per germline (reference sequence). CDR3 sequence reads: CASSFLSTDTQYF. For the CDR3, the DNA is TGTGCCAGCAGTTTCCTTAGCACAGATACGCAGTATTTT.

This clone occurred a few times. V usage is TRBV5-6 and J usage is TRBJ1-2; D ambiguous. The CDR3 has 15 amino acids. The V end lost 4 bases, the J end lost 4 bases, and 17 bases lay between the germline ends. The germline gives CDR1 SGHDT, CDR2 YYEEEE. In DNA, the CDR3 is TGTGCCAGCAGCCCCCTACCCGGAGGGAGCTATGGCTACACCTTC. Amino acid sequence: CASSPLPGGSYGYTF.

The CDR3 sequence: CASSLGPGLAGTEQFF. The CDR3 DNA reads as TGTGCCAGCAGCTTAGGGCCGGGACTAGCGGGGACTGAGCAGTTCTTC. This chain uses TRBV11-2 with TRBJ2-1; 13 bases fit TRBD2. Germline values: CDR1 SGHAT, CDR2 FQNNGV. Unmatched junction bases numbered 6, after V lost 1 base and J lost 9 bases. There are 16 residues in the CDR3.

This clone was detected only once. The V gene is TRBV5-6, the J gene TRBJ1-2, with D hard to call. The CDR3 consists of 16 residues. Germline V lookup: CDR1 SGHDT, CDR2 YYEEEE. Trimming removed 4 bases from V and 2 bases from J, with 18 bases in between. The DNA for the CDR3 is TGTGCCAGCAGCCTAGAGGAACAGCTAGGCAACTATGGCTACACCTTC. Translation gives CASSLEEQLGNYGYTF. The full variable domain, in which reference TRBV5-6 and TRBJ1-2 provide the parts outside the CDR3, is DAGVTQSPTHLIKTRGQQVTLRCSPKSGHDTVSWYQQALGQGPQFIFQYYEEEERQRGNFPDRFSGHQFPNYSSELNVNALLLGDSALYLCASSLEEQLGNYGYTFGSGTRLTVV.

V usage is TRBV6-4 and J usage is TRBJ1-2, with TRBD1 identical over 9 bases. J was trimmed by 7 bases and V by 0 bases; bases with no gene match: 6. This CDR3 contains 15 residues. CDR1 is MRHNA and CDR2 is SNTAGT in the germline V gene. The CDR3, as DNA: TGTGCCAGCAGTGACTCGGGAACAGGGGGCTCTGGCTACACCTTC. Translating it yields CASSDSGTGGSGYTF.

The V gene is TRBV15, the J gene TRBJ2-7; possibly TRBD1 for D (6 bases). This CDR3 region has 15 residues. Trimming cost V 5 bases and J 0 bases, with 14 bases left between them. Germline CDR1 LNHNV, CDR2 YYDKDF (reference sequence). CDR3 nucleotide sequence: TGTGCCACCAGCGCTGCCAGACAGGTCTCCTACGAGCAGTACTTC. Its translation is CATSAARQVSYEQYF. The full variable domain, its missing parts supplied by reference TRBV15 and TRBJ2-7, is DAMVIQNPRYQVTQFGKPVTLSCSQTLNHNVMYWYQQKSSQAPKLLFHYYDKDFNNEADTPDNFQSRRPNTSFCFLDIRSPGLGDTAMYLCATSAARQVSYEQYFGPGTRLTVT.

The V gene is TRBV21-1, the J gene TRBJ2-7; the DNA was not compared with TRBD1, the D call given in the table. TRBV21-1 is listed as a pseudogene. The CDR3 totals 16 residues. CDR3 amino acids: CASSKGPAGYSYEQYF. In nucleotides, the CDR3 is TGTGCCAGCAGCAAGGGGCCTGCCGGGTATTCCTACGAGCAGTACTTC.

V is TRBV4-3 and J is TRBJ2-1; TRBD2 matches 7 bases. Germline V gives CDR1 LGHNA, CDR2 YSLEER. This CDR3 contains 16 residues. V lost 1 base, J lost 7 bases, and 10 bases stayed unmatched. This chain's CDR3 is CASSQGPPGGGNEQFF. The CDR3 DNA sequence: TGCGCCAGCAGCCAAGGTCCGCCCGGGGGAGGGAATGAGCAGTTCTTC.

The chain combines TRBV6-6 with TRBJ1-1, with 10 bases that match TRBD1. This CDR3 region has 15 residues. Germline CDR1 is MNHNY and CDR2 is SVGAGI (reference sequence). Trimming took 2 bases from V and 5 from J; bases not matched to a gene: 5. The CDR3: CASSYTGQGKTEAFF. The CDR3 nucleotides read TGTGCCAGCAGTTACACGGGACAGGGGAAGACTGAAGCTTTCTTT.

As for this clone: In the same sample, other DNA sequences code for this CDR3. V usage is TRBV5-4 and J usage is TRBJ2-7; TRBD2 matches 8 bases. CDR3 length: 12 amino acids. Germline V gene lookup returns CDR1 SGHNT and CDR2 YYREEE (reference sequence). Trimming cost V 4 bases and J 6 bases; bases outside gene matches: 3. The CDR3 reads CASSPGGGEQYF. Here the CDR3 DNA reads TGTGCCAGCAGCCCCGGGGGGGGCGAGCAGTACTTC. The full variable domain, completed using reference TRBV5-4 and TRBJ2-7, is ETGVTQSPTHLIKTRGQQVTLRCSSQSGHNTVSWYQQALGQGPQFIFQYYREEENGRGNFPPRFSGLQFPNYSSELNVNALELDDSALYLCASSPGGGEQYFGPGTRLTVT.

The chain recombines TRBV6-5 with TRBJ1-1; the D gene is possibly TRBD1 (6 bases). The V gene's germline CDR1 is MNHEY and CDR2 SVGAGI. V was trimmed by 6 bases and J by 1 base, leaving 9 bases between them. This CDR3 is 13 amino acids long. CDR3 DNA: TGTGCCAGCAGCCGGACAGAGAACACTGAAGCTTTCTTT. It specifies CASSRTENTEAFF.

This clone was detected once. V gene TRBV7-9 combines with J gene TRBJ2-5; D uncertain. The V gene lost 2 bases and the J gene lost 2 bases, with 18 bases spanning the gap. There are 17 residues in the CDR3. In germline, CDR1 is SEHNR, CDR2 FQNEAQ (reference sequence). The CDR3 reads CASSLNQYGGPQETQYF. The CDR3 bases are TGTGCCAGCAGCTTAAACCAGTACGGCGGCCCACAAGAGACCCAGTACTTC.

The V and J genes are TRBV6-5 and TRBJ2-7, with D unresolved. The CDR3 sequence is 15 residues long. Trimming removed 6 bases at V and 3 bases at J, with 18 bases between. CDR1 MNHEY and CDR2 SVGAGI come from the germline V gene. CDR3 residues: CASSQPPLTGYEQYF. CDR3 bases: TGTGCCAGCAGCCAACCCCCGTTGACGGGCTACGAGCAGTACTTC.

CDR3 DNA sequence: TGCAGCGTTCGGATTGCCGGGGAGCTGTTTTTT. Its protein product is CSVRIAGELFF. V gene TRBV29-1 combines with J gene TRBJ2-2; D uncertain. Germline V gene lookup returns CDR1 SQVTM and CDR2 ANQGSEA. V gave up 5 bases and J gave up 6 bases, with 7 bases separating them. This CDR3 has 11 amino acids.

This chain joins TRBV7-9 and TRBJ1-4, with unresolved D. CDR3 size: 13 residues. Germline V lookup: CDR1 SEHNR, CDR2 FQNEAQ (reference sequence). V was trimmed by 4 bases and J by 8 bases, leaving 11 bases between them. The chain's CDR3 is CASSSGPREKLFF. In DNA form, the CDR3 reads TGTGCCAGCAGCTCCGGGCCTCGGGAAAAACTGTTTTTT.